These 32 T cell receptor beta chains were sequenced from one sample in a study of regulatory T cells in long-lasting Graves disease. Building of the TCR beta libraries involved iRepertoire HTBI primers and Arm-PCR of CDR3 regions. MiXCR was run by TCRdb on the multiplex PCR reads, yielding one entry per CDR3 protein. The sample has fewer than 650,000 distinct CDR3 sequences; about 16% are singletons. As to time point: newly diagnosed GD, antithyroid drugs for less than 3 months. Isolated PBMC RNA provided the starting material for the TCR library. These same data were also listed under a study on T cells in Graves' hyperthyroidism and ophthalmopathy.

The specimen was peripheral blood mononuclear cells (PBMCs), collected at new diagnosis, from a patient treated with antithyroid drugs. These receptor sequences come from a young man with Graves disease.

The chain recombines TRBV18 with TRBJ2-7; 13 bases agree with TRBD2. The CDR3 runs to 14 residues. Losses at the gene ends were 6 bases for V and 9 bases for J; bases not matched to a gene: 8. Germline V gives CDR1 KGHSH, CDR2 LQKENI. The CDR3 spells CASSPGTSGIGQYF. The DNA for the CDR3 is TGTGCCAGCTCTCCCGGGACTAGCGGGATCGGGCAGTACTTC.

Ten or more counts support this clonotype. This chain connects TRBV3-1 to TRBJ2-1; D perhaps matches TRBD1 (6 bases). The CDR3 has 14 residues. Germline V lookup: CDR1 LGHDT, CDR2 YNNKEL (reference sequence). Trimming stripped 2 bases from V and 6 bases from J, with 11 bases between. CDR3 coding DNA: TGTGCCAGCAGCCAAACAGGGCGACGCAATGAGCAGTTCTTC. It codes for CASSQTGRRNEQFF.

This chain joins TRBV9 and TRBJ1-1; the D is unclear. CDR3 length: 12 amino acids. V lost 4 bases, J lost 3 bases, and 7 bases lay in between. Germline values: CDR1 SGDLS, CDR2 YYNGEE. The CDR3 DNA is TGTGCCAGCAGCCCAATGGACACTGAAGCTTTCTTT. Its translation is CASSPMDTEAFF.

This chain connects TRBV7-9 to TRBJ1-6; perhaps TRBD1 as D (5 bases). The V gene's germline CDR1 is SEHNR and CDR2 FQNEAQ (reference sequence). The CDR3 spans 15 residues. V was cut by 2 bases and J by 9 bases, with 14 bases left in between. CDR3 in DNA: TGTGCCAGCAGCTTATTAGGGACGAGTACTTCACCCCTCCACTTT. Translating it yields CASSLLGTSTSPLHF.

This clonotype was observed a few times. This chain connects TRBV7-9 to TRBJ2-7; TRBD2 agrees at 8 bases. This CDR3 spans 14 amino acids. V gave up 5 bases and J gave up 1 base; unmatched junction bases: 4. Germline values: CDR1 SEHNR, CDR2 FQNEAQ (reference sequence). In DNA form, the CDR3 reads TGTGCCAGCAGCGAGCGGGGGCGGTCCTACGAGCAGTACTTC. Its protein product is CASSERGRSYEQYF.

This clonotype was picked up many times. The rearrangement links TRBV7-2 to TRBJ2-7; D is perhaps TRBD2 (5 bases). The CDR3 runs 13 residues. Germline CDR1 SGHTA, CDR2 FQGNSA. V was cut by 4 bases and J by 5 bases, with 12 bases left in between. CDR3 amino acids: CASSWRARNEQYF. The CDR3 region has the DNA TGTGCCAGCAGCTGGCGGGCGAGGAACGAGCAGTACTTC.

This clonotype was observed many times. The chain employs TRBV9 and TRBJ2-3, with 7 positions matching TRBD2. The CDR3 runs to 16 residues. V gave up 4 bases and J gave up 3 bases; unmatched junction bases: 11. Germline V gene data show CDR1 as SGDLS and CDR2 as YYNGEE. Here the CDR3 reads CASSPPRGRGTDTQYF. CDR3 nucleotides: TGTGCCAGCAGCCCACCACGCGGGAGAGGTACAGATACGCAGTATTTT.

This clonotype was detected ten times or more. The gene calls are TRBV7-8 and TRBJ1-5; TRBD1 might be the D (5 bases). V gave up 3 bases and J gave up 4 bases, with 13 bases separating them. CDR1 SGHVS and CDR2 FQNEAQ come from the germline V gene. This CDR3 region has 15 residues. CDR3 nucleotides: TGTGCCAGCAGCTTTCTAGGGACGGGAAATCAGCCCCAGCATTTT. Translating gives CASSFLGTGNQPQHF.

This chain links TRBV20-1 with TRBJ2-7, with TRBD2 matching 14 bases. V lost 3 bases and J lost 0; bases outside the gene matches: 7. Per the germline V gene, CDR1 is DFQATT and CDR2 is SNEGSKA (reference sequence). The CDR3 consists of 17 residues. The CDR3 bases are TGCAGTGCTAGGGAGAGACTAGCGGGAGGGCCCTCCTACGAGCAGTACTTC. It encodes CSARERLAGGPSYEQYF.

This clonotype occurred many times. The CDR3 sequence: CASSYGKPSELFYEQYF. The CDR3 DNA reads as TGTGCCAGCAGTTACGGCAAGCCTTCGGAACTCTTTTACGAGCAGTACTTC. This chain joins TRBV6-2 or TRBV6-3 and TRBJ2-7, with D hard to call. The V gene lost 2 bases and the J gene lost 4 bases, with 21 bases spanning the gap. The germline V gene encodes CDR1 MNHEY and CDR2 SVGEGT. The CDR3 is 17 residues long.

In the case of this clonotype: This likely came from a read error, as a far larger clone is one base away. In nucleotides, the CDR3 is TGTGCCAGCAGTTCAGAGGAATCGCGGACAGGCGTGAGCTACGAGCAGTTCTTC. Encoded protein: CASSSEESRTGVSYEQFF. This rearrangement joins TRBV28 to TRBJ2-1; the match to TRBD1 covers 7 bases. The CDR3 totals 18 residues. Germline lookup yields CDR1 MDHEN and CDR2 SYDVKM. V lost 4 bases to trimming and J lost 10 bases; unmatched junction nucleotides: 22.

This clonotype was recorded at least ten times. The rearrangement links TRBV29-1 to TRBJ2-2; D is ambiguous. CDR3 length: 13 residues. Trimming cost V 6 bases and J 5 bases, with 13 bases left between them. Germline V CDR1 and CDR2: SQVTM, ANQGSEA. CDR3 loop: CSVLDRRTGELFF. The CDR3 nucleotides are TGCAGCGTGCTGGACCGCCGAACCGGGGAGCTGTTTTTT.

This clonotype was found many times. The chain combines TRBV10-3 with TRBJ2-5, with D perhaps TRBD1 or TRBD2 (5 bases each). The germline CDR1 and CDR2 sequences are ENHRY and SYGVKD. Trimming stripped 3 bases from V and 5 bases from J, with 7 bases between. CDR3 size: 12 residues. The CDR3 region has the DNA TGTGCCATCAGTGACAGGGAGGAGACCCAGTACTTC. Protein product: CAISDREETQYF.

As for this clonotype: One end of the junction varies from germline; a read error may be responsible. The rearrangement uses TRBV7-9 and TRBJ2-3, with D hard to call. The CDR3 has 14 amino acids. Germline CDR1 reads SEHNR; CDR2 reads FQNEAQ (reference sequence). CDR3 residues: CASSLGRFTDAQYF. CDR3 nucleotides: TGTGCCAGTAGCTTAGGCCGATTCACAGATGCGCAGTATTTT.

The sample holds many counts of this clonotype. V gene TRBV27 combines with J gene TRBJ2-7; 9 positions match TRBD2. The germline gives CDR1 MNHEY, CDR2 SMNVEV (reference sequence). The CDR3 covers 16 residues. Trimming cost V 7 bases and J 2 bases; bases outside gene matches: 12. The CDR3 bases are TGTGCCAGCACTTACTCGGGGCGGGAGGGACCCTACGAGCAGTACTTC. This sequence encodes CASTYSGREGPYEQYF.

The gene calls are TRBV2 and TRBJ2-6, with unresolved D. CDR1 SNHLY and CDR2 FYNNEI come from the germline V gene. The CDR3 runs 16 residues. Trimming shortened V by 3 bases and J by 0 bases, and 9 bases separated the two germline ends. DNA for the CDR3: TGTGCCAGCAGTGAGGGCAGGAGCTCTGGGGCCAACGTCCTGACTTTC. Translation gives CASSEGRSSGANVLTF.

CDR3 protein: CASSLEVRGRDGYTF. CDR3 nucleotide sequence: TGCGCCAGCAGCTTGGAGGTCAGGGGGCGGGATGGCTACACCTTC. V is TRBV5-1 and J is TRBJ1-2, with TRBD1 identical over 8 bases. Trimming removed 0 bases from V and 6 bases from J; junction bases left unmatched: 7. Germline values: CDR1 SGHRS, CDR2 YFSETQ. The CDR3 has 15 amino acids.

The J gene is TRBJ2-2, the V gene TRBV27; D unresolved. Trimming left V 10 bases short and J 4 bases short, with 16 bases between. This CDR3 comprises 14 residues. The germline CDR1 and CDR2 sequences are MNHEY and SMNVEV (reference sequence). In DNA, the CDR3 is TGTGCCACTCTCCCCTCAAACTTCACCGGGGAGCTGTTTTTT. This sequence encodes CATLPSNFTGELFF.

Many counts were recorded for this clonotype. V usage is TRBV30 and J usage is TRBJ2-7, with TRBD2 as a possible D gene (6 bases). The CDR3 covers 14 residues. V gave up 0 bases and J gave up 4 bases, with 13 bases separating them. Germline V CDR1 and CDR2: GTSNPN, SVGIG (reference sequence). The CDR3 protein is CAWSVQGGVYEQYF. CDR3 DNA sequence: TGTGCCTGGAGTGTACAAGGAGGGGTGTACGAGCAGTACTTC.

This clonotype was detected only a few times. The chain employs TRBV10-2 and TRBJ1-2; D gene uncertain. The CDR3 has 15 residues. Trimming stripped 3 bases from V and 5 bases from J, with 16 bases between. Germline V gene sequence: CDR1 WSHSY, CDR2 SAAADI. In nucleotides, the CDR3 is TGCGCCAGCAGTGACCCGCGGAGAATAGGTTATGGCTACACCTTC. This codes for CASSDPRRIGYGYTF.

V gene TRBV7-2 combines with J gene TRBJ2-1; maybe TRBD2 (6 bases). Trimming took off 5 bases at V and 5 bases at J, with 16 bases between the two ends. The CDR3 length is 15 residues. Germline CDR1 reads SGHTA; CDR2 reads FQGNSA. The CDR3 protein is CASSQTCGIHNEQFF. As DNA, the CDR3 is TGTGCCAGCAGCCAGACATGCGGGATCCACAATGAGCAGTTCTTC.

Regarding this clonotype: A far bigger clonotype differs at one base, so this is likely a read error. The rearrangement uses TRBV2 and TRBJ1-2, with 10 bases lining up with TRBD1. From germline, CDR1 is SNHLY and CDR2 FYNNEI. The CDR3 has 15 amino acids. The DNA for the CDR3 is TGTGTCAGCAGCCTAGGACAGGGGGCTAACTATGGCTACACCTTC. It encodes CVSSLGQGANYGYTF.

This chain joins TRBV27 and TRBJ2-1; 10 nucleotides line up with TRBD2. Per the germline V gene, CDR1 is MNHEY and CDR2 is SMNVEV (reference sequence). The CDR3 sequence is 15 residues long. The V gene end was trimmed by 6 bases and the J gene end by 8 bases; junction bases not matched to a gene: 10. CDR3 loop: CASRPVAGGGDEQFF. The CDR3, as DNA: TGTGCCAGCAGGCCTGTAGCGGGAGGCGGGGATGAGCAGTTCTTC.

This clonotype was detected many times. The chain recombines TRBV10-3 with TRBJ2-7, with D possibly being TRBD2 (7 bases). In germline, CDR1 is ENHRY, CDR2 SYGVKD. The length of the CDR3 is 17 residues. V gave up 3 bases and J gave up 2 bases, with 20 bases separating them. The CDR3: CAISDLGQMGGAYEQYF. The CDR3 DNA sequence: TGTGCCATCAGTGACCTAGGACAGATGGGGGGGGCCTACGAGCAGTACTTC.

This clonotype was picked up many times. This chain connects TRBV5-1 to TRBJ1-1; 8 bases are a match to TRBD1. The V segment lost 4 bases and the J segment 0 bases; nucleotides outside the gene matches: 5. This CDR3 region has 15 residues. Germline CDR1 and CDR2: SGHRS and YFSETQ. The CDR3 protein is CASSPMTGVNTEAFF. CDR3 bases: TGCGCCAGCAGCCCAATGACAGGGGTGAACACTGAAGCTTTCTTT.

The chain employs TRBV6-1 and TRBJ1-2; maybe TRBD1 (6 bases). The ends were cut back, 3 bases at V and 1 base at J, with 12 bases in the middle. Germline lookup yields CDR1 MNHNS and CDR2 SASEGT. The CDR3 consists of 15 residues. CDR3 amino acids: CASSDQGHLNYGYTF. CDR3 nucleotides: TGTGCCAGCAGTGACCAGGGACACCTTAACTATGGCTACACCTTC.

V usage is TRBV4-1 and J usage is TRBJ2-7; D gene unclear. CDR1 is MGHRA and CDR2 is YSYEKL in the germline V gene. V was cut by 0 bases and J by 6 bases, with 12 bases left in between. CDR3 size: 14 residues. The CDR3 coding sequence is TGCGCCAGCAGCCAAGAAAGTAATGTGGGCGAGCAGTACTTC. Its protein is CASSQESNVGEQYF.

This clonotype was found a few times. The rearrangement links TRBV2 to TRBJ2-3, with D perhaps matching TRBD2 (6 bases). V was shortened by 6 bases and J by 4 bases, with 14 bases between the two germline ends. The V gene's germline CDR1 is SNHLY and CDR2 FYNNEI. There are 14 residues in the CDR3. Here the CDR3 reads CASREGLGADTQYF. The CDR3 region has the DNA TGTGCCAGCAGGGAGGGACTGGGGGCAGATACGCAGTATTTT.

This clonotype was seen a single time. The chain is built from TRBV9 and TRBJ2-2; D may be TRBD2 (5 bases). V lost 3 bases, J lost 6 bases, and 12 bases lay in between. CDR1 SGDLS and CDR2 YYNGEE come from the germline V gene. The CDR3 runs to 14 residues. Here the CDR3 DNA reads TGTGCCAGCAGCGCCCTTACTAGACCCGGGGAGCTGTTTTTT. Translation gives CASSALTRPGELFF.

In this sample, this clonotype turned up many times. The chain employs TRBV20-1 and TRBJ2-7; 14 positions agree with TRBD2. Germline V gene lookup returns CDR1 DFQATT and CDR2 SNEGSKA (reference sequence). The CDR3 is made up of 17 amino acids. V was clipped by 2 bases and J by 6 bases; unmatched bases: 12. The CDR3 DNA sequence: TGCAGTGCTAGAAGACTAGCGGGAGGGCCTCAGCTCGGCGAGCAGTACTTC. It specifies CSARRLAGGPQLGEQYF.

This clonotype was detected ten times or more. This chain joins TRBV11-2 and TRBJ2-3; D unresolved. The germline V and J ends were trimmed by 5 bases and 3 bases, with 12 bases remaining between them. This CDR3 region has 14 residues. Germline CDR1 and CDR2: SGHAT and FQNNGV. The CDR3 region has the DNA TGTGCCAGCAGCCAAGAAGGCACGACAGATACGCAGTATTTT. It is translated as CASSQEGTTDTQYF.

Concerning this clonotype: A much larger clonotype is one base distant, so this may be a read error. V gene TRBV27 combines with J gene TRBJ2-1; 8 bases line up with TRBD2. Germline V CDR1 and CDR2: MNHEY, SMNVEV (reference sequence). The junction had 11 bases not matched to a gene; V was cut back by 3 bases and J by 10 bases. The CDR3 is 15 residues long. CDR3 loop: CASSLETSGSYEQFF. The CDR3 DNA reads as TGTGCCAGCAGTTTGGAAACTAGCGGCTCCTACGAGCAGTTCTTC.